Listed below are T cell receptor beta chains from one sample, sequenced in a study of blood T cell repertoires in COVID-19. Produced via immunoSEQ multiplex PCR; TCRdb's table is partial and in-frame only. The profile covers under 200,000 clones, with 85% to 90% appearing a single time and roughly 0.78% taken by the ten largest. Sequencing was done on a sample of peripheral blood. These receptors all come from a woman aged 70 to 79 with acute or convalescent COVID-19. Both conserved end residues are part of each CDR3. Each record gives: clone size, D gene, J gene, V gene, CDR3 protein, CDR3 DNA. D genes are given only for firm matches. Clone sizes are given selectively: once, few, many, or a class where the clone is expanded.

-,-,TRBJ1-1,TRBV6-5,CASSYNIGTALEAFF,TGTGCCAGCAGTTATAATATTGGGACTGCCCTTGAAGCTTTCTTT
-,TRBD1,TRBJ2-1,TRBV5-8,CASSLGQGYNEQFF,TGTGCCAGCAGCTTGGGACAGGGGTACAATGAGCAGTTCTTC
-,-,TRBJ1-3,TRBV14,CASSQVRGLSGNTIYF,TGTGCCAGCAGCCAAGTGCGGGGGCTTTCTGGAAACACCATATATTTT
-,TRBD2,TRBJ2-3,TRBV7-9,CASSLAQREIADTQYF,TGTGCCAGCAGCTTAGCCCAGCGGGAGATTGCAGATACGCAGTATTTT
-,TRBD2,TRBJ2-2,TRBV11-2,CASSYSGGTGELFF,TGTGCCAGCAGCTATAGCGGGGGCACCGGGGAGCTGTTTTTT
-,-,TRBJ2-5,TRBV6-2/TRBV6-3,CASSYIGSRRETQYF,TGTGCCAGCAGTTACATCGGGAGCCGGAGAGAGACCCAGTACTTC
-,-,TRBJ2-1,TRBV9,CASSVGGHRVGSEQFF,TGTGCCAGCAGCGTAGGGGGACACAGGGTAGGGAGTGAGCAGTTCTTC
-,-,TRBJ1-5,TRBV6-1,CASSEYDRGGQPQHF,TGTGCCAGCAGTGAATACGACCGGGGAGGGCAGCCCCAGCATTTT
-,TRBD1,TRBJ2-1,TRBV18,CASSPQPGTGANSEQFF,TGTGCCAGCTCACCACAACCCGGGACAGGGGCGAACTCTGAGCAGTTCTTC
-,TRBD1,TRBJ2-7,TRBV11-3,CASRRQGEQYF,TGTGCCAGCAGGAGACAGGGCGAGCAGTACTTC
-,TRBD2,TRBJ2-5,TRBV9,CASSVGVAGPQETQYF,TGTGCCAGCAGCGTAGGGGTAGCGGGGCCCCAAGAGACCCAGTACTTC
-,TRBD1,TRBJ2-7,TRBV19,CASRKLAGTGGNEQYF,TGTGCCAGTAGGAAACTTGCCGGGACAGGGGGCAACGAGCAGTACTTC
-,TRBD1,TRBJ2-5,TRBV10-3,CAIMDRASETQYF,TGTGCCATCATGGACAGGGCTTCGGAGACCCAGTACTTC
-,TRBD1,TRBJ2-5,TRBV11-2,CASSLGSSGGQGETQYF,TGTGCCAGCAGCTTAGGTTCCAGCGGGGGACAGGGGGAGACCCAGTACTTC
-,-,TRBJ1-5,TRBV7-2,CASSLGQPTQPQHF,TGTGCCAGCAGCTTAGGACAACCGACCCAGCCCCAGCATTTT
-,TRBD1,TRBJ2-3,TRBV19,CASRQGGTDTQYF,TGTGCCTCAAGACAGGGGGGCACAGATACGCAGTATTTT
-,TRBD1,TRBJ2-2,TRBV19,CASSIAGGRNTGELFF,TGTGCCAGTAGTATAGCAGGGGGCAGGAACACCGGGGAGCTGTTTTTT
once,-,TRBJ1-1,TRBV12-5,CASGPRSDTEAFF,TGTGCTAGTGGCCCCCGGTCGGACACTGAAGCTTTCTTT
-,-,TRBJ1-2,TRBV29-1,CRLIPENYGYTF,TGCAGACTTATCCCGGAGAACTATGGCTACACCTTC
-,TRBD1,TRBJ2-5,TRBV3-1/TRBV3-2,CASTLYPGTGGTETQYF,TGTGCCAGCACTCTGTACCCCGGGACAGGGGGCACAGAGACCCAGTACTTC
-,-,TRBJ2-5,TRBV18,CASSAGGDGETQYF,TGTGCCAGCTCCGCAGGAGGGGACGGAGAGACCCAGTACTTC
-,TRBD2,TRBJ2-3,TRBV6-6,CASIPGGGAGTDTQYF,TGTGCCAGCATTCCGGGCGGGGGGGCCGGCACAGATACGCAGTATTTT
once,TRBD2,TRBJ2-1,TRBV5-4,CASSLLAGGYNEQFF,TGTGCCAGCAGCTTGCTAGCGGGAGGCTACAATGAGCAGTTCTTC
-,TRBD1,TRBJ1-2,TRBV13,CASNRRDRSWYGYTF,TGTGCCAGCAACCGAAGGGACAGGAGCTGGTATGGCTACACCTTC
-,-,TRBJ1-1,TRBV5-1,CASSLRTNTEAFF,TGCGCCAGCAGCTTACGGACAAACACTGAAGCTTTCTTT
-,TRBD2,TRBJ2-3,TRBV7-3,CASSLTGGTDTQYF,TGTGCCAGCAGCTTAACCGGGGGGACAGATACGCAGTATTTT
-,-,TRBJ1-2,TRBV19,CATTPGHPNIHYGYTF,TGTGCCACCACCCCGGGACACCCGAATATCCACTATGGCTACACCTTC
-,-,TRBJ1-6,TRBV18,CASSPPSGPGVSPLHF,TGTGCCAGCTCACCACCGTCGGGTCCTGGAGTTTCACCCCTCCACTTT
-,-,TRBJ1-2,TRBV20-1,CSASGGGIVSYGYTF,TGCAGTGCTAGTGGGGGGGGAATTGTGAGCTATGGCTACACCTTC
-,-,TRBJ1-4,TRBV2,CASSPRQAATNEKLFF,TGTGCCAGCAGTCCTAGACAGGCTGCAACTAATGAAAAACTGTTTTTT
once,-,TRBJ2-7,TRBV6-2/TRBV6-3,CASSYPTSGVVSYEQYF,TGTGCCAGCAGTTACCCAACAAGCGGAGTTGTCTCCTACGAGCAGTACTTC
few,TRBD2,TRBJ2-7,TRBV7-9,CASSHSSSTSGSYEQYF,TGTGCCAGCAGCCACTCCTCTTCGACTAGCGGCTCCTACGAGCAGTACTTC
-,-,TRBJ1-1,TRBV28,CASSPYSTGVNTEAFF,TGTGCCAGCAGTCCCTACTCCACCGGAGTGAACACTGAAGCTTTCTTT
-,-,TRBJ2-5,TRBV13,CASSLGQGGGQETQYF,TGTGCCAGCAGCTTAGGTCAGGGAGGTGGGCAAGAGACCCAGTACTTC
-,-,TRBJ1-4,TRBV3-1/TRBV3-2,CASSFRGGPWNEKLFF,TGTGCCAGCAGCTTTCGGGGAGGTCCTTGGAATGAAAAACTGTTTTTT